This T cell receptor (beta chain) was captured in a study of T cell responses to AZD1222 COVID-19 vaccine. Overall study: Pooling was applied to second doses at about 4 or about 12 weeks. Findings of the study overall: CD4 TCRs covered the whole spike, strongest at regions 160-218 and 743-854. A rise in Spike-specific TCR breadth and depth followed two AZD1222 doses.

To note about this clone: The antigen is unknown.

V was pared by 3 bases and J by 3 bases, with 16 bases between. The CDR3 has 15 residues. CDR1 is SGHNT and CDR2 is YYREEE in the germline V gene (reference sequence). This table comes from immunoSEQ multiplex PCR, and its TCRdb copy is limited to in-frame clones, with some not included. The table includes around 200,000 clones, around 88% detected once. The sample here was peripheral blood, taken on day 0 of AZD1222 vaccination. The V gene is TRBV5-4, the J gene TRBJ2-7; no firm D call. This TCR derives from an adult in good health. CDR3 nucleotide sequence: TGTGCCAGCAGCTGGGCAAGTCAGCCTCACTACGAGCAGTACTTC. Translation gives CASSWASQPHYEQYF.